This T cell receptor beta chain was recovered during a study of identical twins. TCRdb redid the calling of the 5' RACE reads with MiXCR, one entry per CDR3 protein. The data contain about 100,000 distinct CDR3 sequences, about 6% of them seen just once; the ten biggest clones take up approximately 12%. This clonotype was counted ten times or more. The V end was cut by 0 bases, the J end by 14 bases, with 13 bases between. The CDR3 has 13 residues. Sequencing input: memory T cells sorted from blood. V usage is TRBV12-3 or TRBV12-4 and J usage is TRBJ1-4; TRBD1 is a possible D gene (5 bases). The sequence derives from a woman in her forties or fifties in good health. In nucleotides, the CDR3 is TGTGCCAGCAGTTTAGCGGGGACTCTAAGGCTGTTTTTT. It yields the protein CASSLAGTLRLFF.